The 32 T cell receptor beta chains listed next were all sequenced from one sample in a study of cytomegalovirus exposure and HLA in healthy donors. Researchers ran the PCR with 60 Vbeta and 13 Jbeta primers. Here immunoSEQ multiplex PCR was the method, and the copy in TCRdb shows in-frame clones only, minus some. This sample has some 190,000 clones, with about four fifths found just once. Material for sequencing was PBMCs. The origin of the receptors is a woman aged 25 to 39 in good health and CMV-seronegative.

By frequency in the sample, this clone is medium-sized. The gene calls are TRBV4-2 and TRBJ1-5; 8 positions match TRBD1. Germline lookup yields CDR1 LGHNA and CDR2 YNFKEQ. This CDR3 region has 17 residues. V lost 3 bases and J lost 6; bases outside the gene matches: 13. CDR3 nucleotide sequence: TGTGCCAGCAGCCAGGGAAACGTTGGGACAGGCGGTCAGCCCCAGCATTTT. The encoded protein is CASSQGNVGTGGQPQHF.

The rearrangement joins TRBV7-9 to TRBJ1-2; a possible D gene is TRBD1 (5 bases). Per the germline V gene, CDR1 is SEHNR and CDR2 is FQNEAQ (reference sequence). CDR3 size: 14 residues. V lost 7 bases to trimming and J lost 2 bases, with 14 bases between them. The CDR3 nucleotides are TGTGCCAGCATCACGGCGGGGGTAAACTATGGCTACACCTTC. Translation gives CASITAGVNYGYTF.

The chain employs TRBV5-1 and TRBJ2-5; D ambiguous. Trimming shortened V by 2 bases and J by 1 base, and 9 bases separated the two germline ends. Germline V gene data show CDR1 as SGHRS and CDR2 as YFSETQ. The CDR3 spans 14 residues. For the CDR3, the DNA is TGCGCCAGCAGCTTCACACATTCCCAAGAGACCCAGTACTTC. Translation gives CASSFTHSQETQYF.

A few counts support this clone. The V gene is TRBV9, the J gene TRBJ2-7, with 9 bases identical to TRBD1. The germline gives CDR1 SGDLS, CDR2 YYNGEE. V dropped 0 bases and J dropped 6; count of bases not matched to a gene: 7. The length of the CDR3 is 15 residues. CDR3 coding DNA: TGTGCCAGCAGCGTAGGGCACAGGGGGCTTGTCGAGCAGTACTTC. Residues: CASSVGHRGLVEQYF. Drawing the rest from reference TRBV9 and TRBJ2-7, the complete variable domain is DSGVTQTPKHLITATGQRVTLRCSPRSGDLSVYWYQQSLDQGLQFLIQYYNGEERAKGNILERFSAQQFPDLHSELNLSSLELGDSALYFCASSVGHRGLVEQYFGPGTRLTVT.

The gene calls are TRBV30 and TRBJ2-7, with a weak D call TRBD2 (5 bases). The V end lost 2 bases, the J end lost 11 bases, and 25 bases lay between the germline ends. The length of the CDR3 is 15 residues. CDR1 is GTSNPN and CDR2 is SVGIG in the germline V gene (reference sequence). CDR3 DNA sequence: TGTGCCTGGAGTCCCCAGAGCTCGGGGAGCAGAAGAAAGTACTTC. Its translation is CAWSPQSSGSRRKYF.

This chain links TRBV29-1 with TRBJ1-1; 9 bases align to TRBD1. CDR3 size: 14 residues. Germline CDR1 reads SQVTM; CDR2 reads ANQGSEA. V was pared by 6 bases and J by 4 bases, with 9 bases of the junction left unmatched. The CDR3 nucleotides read TGCAGCGTCCGCCAGGGACAGGGAACCACTGAAGCTTTCTTT. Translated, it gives CSVRQGQGTTEAFF.

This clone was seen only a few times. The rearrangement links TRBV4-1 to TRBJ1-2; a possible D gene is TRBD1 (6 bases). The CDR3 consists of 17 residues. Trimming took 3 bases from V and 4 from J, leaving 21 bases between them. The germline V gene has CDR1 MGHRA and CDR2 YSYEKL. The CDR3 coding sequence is TGCGCCAGCAGCCAGTCGGACAGACTACACCCTTCCTATGGCTACACCTTC. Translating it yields CASSQSDRLHPSYGYTF.

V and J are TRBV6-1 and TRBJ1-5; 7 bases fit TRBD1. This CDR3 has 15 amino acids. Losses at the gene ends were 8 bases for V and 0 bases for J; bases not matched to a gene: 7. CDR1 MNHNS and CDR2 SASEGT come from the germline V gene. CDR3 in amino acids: CASGGTDYSNQPQHF. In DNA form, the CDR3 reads TGTGCCAGCGGGGGGACAGATTATAGCAATCAGCCCCAGCATTTT.

DNA for the CDR3: TGTGCCAGCAGTGGCGCCGGGCGGGGCTCTGGAAACACCATATATTTT. It yields the protein CASSGAGRGSGNTIYF. This chain links TRBV27 with TRBJ1-3; D is undetermined. The CDR3 length is 16 residues. The V and J ends lost 5 bases and 0 bases respectively, with 14 bases between them. Per the germline V gene, CDR1 is MNHEY and CDR2 is SMNVEV (reference sequence).

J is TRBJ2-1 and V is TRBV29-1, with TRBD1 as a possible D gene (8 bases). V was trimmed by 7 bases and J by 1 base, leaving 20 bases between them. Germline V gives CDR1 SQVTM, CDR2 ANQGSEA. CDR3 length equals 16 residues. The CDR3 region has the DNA TGCAGCGGGACAGGGTATGTGGGGGGGTCCTACAATGAGCAGTTCTTC. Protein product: CSGTGYVGGSYNEQFF.

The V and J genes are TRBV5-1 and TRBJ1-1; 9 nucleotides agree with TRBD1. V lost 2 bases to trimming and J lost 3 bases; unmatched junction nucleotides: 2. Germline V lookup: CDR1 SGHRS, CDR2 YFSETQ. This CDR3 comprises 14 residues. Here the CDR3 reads CASSLQGADTEAFF. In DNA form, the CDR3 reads TGCGCCAGCAGCTTACAGGGGGCGGACACTGAAGCTTTCTTT.

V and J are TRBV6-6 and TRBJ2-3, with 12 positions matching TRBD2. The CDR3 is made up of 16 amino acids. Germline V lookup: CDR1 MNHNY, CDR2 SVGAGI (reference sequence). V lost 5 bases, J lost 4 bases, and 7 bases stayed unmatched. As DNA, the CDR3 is TGTGCCAGCAGTCCCCTAGCGGGGGGGCTCGCAGATACGCAGTATTTT. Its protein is CASSPLAGGLADTQYF.

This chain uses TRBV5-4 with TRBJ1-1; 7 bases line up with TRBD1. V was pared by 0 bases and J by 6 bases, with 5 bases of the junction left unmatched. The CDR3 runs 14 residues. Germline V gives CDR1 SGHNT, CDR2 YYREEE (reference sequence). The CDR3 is CASSLDGGGPEAFF. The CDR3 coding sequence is TGTGCCAGCAGCTTGGATGGAGGGGGCCCTGAAGCTTTCTTT. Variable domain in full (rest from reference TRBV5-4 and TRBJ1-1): ETGVTQSPTHLIKTRGQQVTLRCSSQSGHNTVSWYQQALGQGPQFIFQYYREEENGRGNFPPRFSGLQFPNYSSELNVNALELDDSALYLCASSLDGGGPEAFFGQGTRLTVV.

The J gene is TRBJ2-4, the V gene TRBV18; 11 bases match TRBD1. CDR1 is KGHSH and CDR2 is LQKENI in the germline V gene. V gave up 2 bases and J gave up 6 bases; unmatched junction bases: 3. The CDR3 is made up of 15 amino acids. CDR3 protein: CASSPSGQGVNIQYF. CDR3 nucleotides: TGTGCCAGCTCACCATCGGGACAGGGGGTAAACATTCAGTACTTC. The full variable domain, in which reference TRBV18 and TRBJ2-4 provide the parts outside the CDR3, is NAGVMQNPRHLVRRRGQEARLRCSPMKGHSHVYWYRQLPEEGLKFMVYLQKENIIDESGMPKERFSAEFPKEGPSILRIQQVVRGDSAAYFCASSPSGQGVNIQYFGAGTRLSVL.

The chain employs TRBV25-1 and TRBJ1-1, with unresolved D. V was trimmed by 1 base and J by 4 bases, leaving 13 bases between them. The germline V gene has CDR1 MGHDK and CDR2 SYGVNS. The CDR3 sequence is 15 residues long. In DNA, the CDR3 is TGTGCCAGCAGTGAATCCCGGGTCGTTGGCACTGAAGCTTTCTTT. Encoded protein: CASSESRVVGTEAFF.

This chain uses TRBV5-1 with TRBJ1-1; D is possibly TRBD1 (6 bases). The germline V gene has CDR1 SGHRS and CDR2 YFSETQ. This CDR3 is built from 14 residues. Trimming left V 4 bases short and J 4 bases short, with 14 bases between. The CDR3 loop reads CASSPQGQPTEAFF. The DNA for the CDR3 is TGCGCCAGCAGCCCCCAGGGACAACCCACTGAAGCTTTCTTT.

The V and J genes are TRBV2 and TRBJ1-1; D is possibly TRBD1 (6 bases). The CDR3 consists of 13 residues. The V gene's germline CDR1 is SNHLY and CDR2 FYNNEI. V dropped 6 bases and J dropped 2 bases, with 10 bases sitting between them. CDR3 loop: CASRGQPNTEAFF. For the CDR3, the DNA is TGTGCCAGCAGAGGACAGCCAAACACTGAAGCTTTCTTT.

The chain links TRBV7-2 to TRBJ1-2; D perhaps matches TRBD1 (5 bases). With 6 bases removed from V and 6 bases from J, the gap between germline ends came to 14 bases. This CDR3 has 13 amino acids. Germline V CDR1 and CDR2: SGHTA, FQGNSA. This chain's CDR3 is CASRSVGQNGYTF. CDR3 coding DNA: TGTGCCAGCAGATCAGTGGGGCAGAATGGCTACACCTTC.

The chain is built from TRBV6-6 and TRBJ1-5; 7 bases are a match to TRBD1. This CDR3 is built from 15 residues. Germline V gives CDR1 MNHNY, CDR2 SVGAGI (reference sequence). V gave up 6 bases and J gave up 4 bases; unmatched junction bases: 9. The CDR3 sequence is CASSSDRLVNQPQHF. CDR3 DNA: TGTGCCAGCAGCTCGGACAGGCTGGTAAATCAGCCCCAGCATTTT.

In DNA form, the CDR3 reads TGTGCCAGTAGTGAGCAGGATTACAATGAGCAGTTCTTC. The encoded protein is CASSEQDYNEQFF. V usage is TRBV19 and J usage is TRBJ2-1; D call uncertain. Deletions cut 5 bases from V and 4 bases from J, with 9 bases between. Germline lookup yields CDR1 LNHDA and CDR2 SQIVND (reference sequence). The CDR3 has 13 residues.

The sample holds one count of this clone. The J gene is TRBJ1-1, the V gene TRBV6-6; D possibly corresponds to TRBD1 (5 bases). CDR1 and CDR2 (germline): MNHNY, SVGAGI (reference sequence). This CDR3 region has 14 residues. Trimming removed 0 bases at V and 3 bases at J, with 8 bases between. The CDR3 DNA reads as TGTGCCAGCAGTTACTCTGGGGGGGACACTGAAGCTTTCTTT. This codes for CASSYSGGDTEAFF.

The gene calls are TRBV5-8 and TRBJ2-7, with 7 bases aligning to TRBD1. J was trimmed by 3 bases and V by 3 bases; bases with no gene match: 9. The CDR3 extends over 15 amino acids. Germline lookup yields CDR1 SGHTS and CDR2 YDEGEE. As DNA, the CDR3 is TGTGCCAGCAGCTGGTCCGGGACAGCCCTCTACGAGCAGTACTTC. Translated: CASSWSGTALYEQYF.

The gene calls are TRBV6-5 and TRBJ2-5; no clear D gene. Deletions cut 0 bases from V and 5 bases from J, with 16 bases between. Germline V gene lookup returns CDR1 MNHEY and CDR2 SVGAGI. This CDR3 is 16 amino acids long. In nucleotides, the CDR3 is TGTGCCAGCAGTTACTCGGGCCCCAGGTTAGGTGAGACCCAGTACTTC. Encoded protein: CASSYSGPRLGETQYF.

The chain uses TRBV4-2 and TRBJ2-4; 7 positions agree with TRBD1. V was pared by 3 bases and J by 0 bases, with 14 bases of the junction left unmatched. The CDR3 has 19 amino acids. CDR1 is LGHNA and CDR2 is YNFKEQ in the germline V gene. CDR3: CASSQDGPGTALAKNIQYF. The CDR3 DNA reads TGTGCCAGCAGCCAGGATGGCCCCGGGACAGCCCTAGCCAAAAACATTCAGTACTTC.

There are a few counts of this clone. CDR3 nucleotide sequence: TGTGCCAGCAGTTATTCAGGGAACGGCTACACCTTC. This sequence encodes CASSYSGNGYTF. The gene calls are TRBV6-5 and TRBJ1-2, with D possibly TRBD1 on 5 matching bases. The CDR3 consists of 12 residues. Germline CDR1 MNHEY, CDR2 SVGAGI. The V and J ends lost 3 bases and 8 bases respectively, with 10 bases between them.

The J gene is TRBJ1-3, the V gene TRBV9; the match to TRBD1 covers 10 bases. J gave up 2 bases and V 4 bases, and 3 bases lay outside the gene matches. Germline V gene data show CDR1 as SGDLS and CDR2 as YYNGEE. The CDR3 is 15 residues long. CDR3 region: CASSRDRGTGNTIYF. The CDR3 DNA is TGTGCCAGCAGCAGGGACAGGGGTACTGGAAACACCATATATTTT.

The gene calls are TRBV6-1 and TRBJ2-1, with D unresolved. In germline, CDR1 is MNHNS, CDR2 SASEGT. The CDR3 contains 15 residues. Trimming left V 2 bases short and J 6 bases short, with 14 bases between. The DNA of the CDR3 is TGTGCCAGCAGTGAACAAAGCCAAGCTCTCAATGAGCAGTTCTTC. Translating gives CASSEQSQALNEQFF.

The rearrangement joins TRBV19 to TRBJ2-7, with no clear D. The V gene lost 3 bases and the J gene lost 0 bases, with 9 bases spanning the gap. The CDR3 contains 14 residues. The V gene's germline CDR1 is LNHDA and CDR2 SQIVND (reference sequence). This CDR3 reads CASSIEVVSYEQYF. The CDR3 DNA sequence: TGTGCCAGTAGTATTGAGGTAGTCTCCTACGAGCAGTACTTC.

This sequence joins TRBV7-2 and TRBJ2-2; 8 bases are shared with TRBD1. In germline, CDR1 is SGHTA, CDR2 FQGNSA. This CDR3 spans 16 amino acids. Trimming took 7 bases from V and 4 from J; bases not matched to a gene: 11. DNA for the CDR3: TGTGCCAGCAATGGGGGCAGGGGGCGCAGCACCGGGGAGCTGTTTTTT. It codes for CASNGGRGRSTGELFF.

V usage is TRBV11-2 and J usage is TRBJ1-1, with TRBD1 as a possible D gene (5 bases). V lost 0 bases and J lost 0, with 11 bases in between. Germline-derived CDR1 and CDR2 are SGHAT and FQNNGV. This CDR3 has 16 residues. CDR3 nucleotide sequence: TGTGCCAGCAGCTTAGAATCCGCAGGGCTGAACACTGAAGCTTTCTTT. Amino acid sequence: CASSLESAGLNTEAFF.

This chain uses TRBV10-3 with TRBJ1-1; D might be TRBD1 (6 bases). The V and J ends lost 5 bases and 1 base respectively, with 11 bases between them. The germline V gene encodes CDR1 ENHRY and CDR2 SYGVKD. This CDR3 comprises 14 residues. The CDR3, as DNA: TGTGCCATCAGTCCCGGACAGTCGAACACTGAAGCTTTCTTT. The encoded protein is CAISPGQSNTEAFF.

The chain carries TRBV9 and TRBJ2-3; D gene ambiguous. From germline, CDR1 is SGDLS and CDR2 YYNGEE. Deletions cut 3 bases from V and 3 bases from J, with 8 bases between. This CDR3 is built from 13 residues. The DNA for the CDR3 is TGTGCCAGCAGCGCCGCTAGAACAGATACGCAGTATTTT. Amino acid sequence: CASSAARTDTQYF.